These T cell receptor beta chains were read from a single sample in a study of shared clonotypes between healthy human individuals. Repertoires were generated with immunoSEQ multiplex PCR, while TCRdb's copy carries only in-frame clones and drops some. This table has under 850,000 clones, around 92% appearing once. Sequencing was done on a sample of naive CD8+ T cells sorted from blood. Receptors originate from a man aged 30 to 45 in good health. CDR3s leave out the opening cysteine and the closing phenylalanine or tryptophan. Each record gives: V gene, J gene, CDR3 protein.

v_call: TRBV19; j_call: TRBJ2-1; cdr3_aa: ASLGTDYNEQF
v_call: TRBV27; j_call: TRBJ2-7; cdr3_aa: ASSIQGGTYEQY
v_call: TRBV9; j_call: TRBJ2-1; cdr3_aa: ASSVGTSGSGNEQF
v_call: TRBV5-5; j_call: TRBJ2-3; cdr3_aa: ASSLVAGAGDTQY
v_call: TRBV6-5; j_call: TRBJ2-7; cdr3_aa: ASSPGIYEQY
v_call: TRBV27; j_call: TRBJ2-1; cdr3_aa: ASRIQGALAPV
v_call: TRBV7-6; j_call: TRBJ2-5; cdr3_aa: ASSLGASGRIQETQY
v_call: TRBV7-9; j_call: TRBJ1-1; cdr3_aa: ASSQGQGPNTEAF
v_call: TRBV27; j_call: TRBJ2-1; cdr3_aa: ASSFPPGDEQF
v_call: TRBV7-6; j_call: TRBJ2-7; cdr3_aa: ASSFTEGPTDSYEQY
v_call: TRBV7-9; j_call: TRBJ2-1; cdr3_aa: ASSLAARNEQF
v_call: TRBV27; j_call: TRBJ1-2; cdr3_aa: ASSLSAADGYT
v_call: TRBV13; j_call: TRBJ2-7; cdr3_aa: ASSTLERGEQY
v_call: TRBV18; j_call: TRBJ2-1; cdr3_aa: ASSDDTYNEQF
v_call: TRBV10-1; j_call: TRBJ1-2; cdr3_aa: APVGDRGTGGLT
v_call: TRBV19; j_call: TRBJ1-1; cdr3_aa: ASSMTSLGRTEAF
v_call: TRBV7-9; j_call: TRBJ2-1; cdr3_aa: ASSPLGRISSYNEQF
v_call: TRBV15; j_call: TRBJ2-7; cdr3_aa: ATSREKGYEQY
v_call: TRBV7-9; j_call: TRBJ2-3; cdr3_aa: ASSRRELSTDTQY
v_call: TRBV28; j_call: TRBJ1-4; cdr3_aa: ASTIYRGATNEKLF
v_call: TRBV27; j_call: TRBJ2-7; cdr3_aa: ASSLSARGAYEQY
v_call: TRBV11-2; j_call: TRBJ2-7; cdr3_aa: ASSLGPGDDYEQY